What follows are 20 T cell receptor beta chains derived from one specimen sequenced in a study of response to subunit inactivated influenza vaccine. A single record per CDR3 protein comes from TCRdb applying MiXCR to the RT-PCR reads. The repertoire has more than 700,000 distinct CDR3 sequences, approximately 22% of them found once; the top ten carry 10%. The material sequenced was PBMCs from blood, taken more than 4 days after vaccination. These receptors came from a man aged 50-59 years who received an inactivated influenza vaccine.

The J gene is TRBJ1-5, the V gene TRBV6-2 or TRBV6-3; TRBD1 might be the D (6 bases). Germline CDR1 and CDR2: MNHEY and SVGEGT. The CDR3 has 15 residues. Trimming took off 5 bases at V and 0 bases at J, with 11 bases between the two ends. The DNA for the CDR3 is TGTGCCAGCAGTCCACAGGACAGTAGCAATCAGCCCCAGCATTTT. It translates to CASSPQDSSNQPQHF.

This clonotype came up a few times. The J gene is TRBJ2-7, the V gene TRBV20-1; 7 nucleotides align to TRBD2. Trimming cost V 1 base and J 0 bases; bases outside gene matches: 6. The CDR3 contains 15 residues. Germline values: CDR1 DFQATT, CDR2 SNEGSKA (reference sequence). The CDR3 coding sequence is TGCAGTGCTAGAGTGGGAGGGACCAGCTCCTACGAGCAGTACTTC. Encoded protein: CSARVGGTSSYEQYF.

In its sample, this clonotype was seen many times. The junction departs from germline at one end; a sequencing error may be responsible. CDR3 loop: CSVEQETNF. CDR3 bases: TGCAGCGTTGAACAGGAGACGAACTTC. The gene calls are TRBV29-1 and TRBJ2-5; the D is unclear. CDR3 length: 9 residues. Per the germline V gene, CDR1 is SQVTM and CDR2 is ANQGSEA.

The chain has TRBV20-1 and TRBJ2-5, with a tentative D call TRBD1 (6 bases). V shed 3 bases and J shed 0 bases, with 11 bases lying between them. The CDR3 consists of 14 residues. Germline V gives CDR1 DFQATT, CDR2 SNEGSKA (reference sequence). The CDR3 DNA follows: TGCAGTGCTAGGGGACACTTGTACCAAGAGACCCAGTACTTC. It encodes CSARGHLYQETQYF.

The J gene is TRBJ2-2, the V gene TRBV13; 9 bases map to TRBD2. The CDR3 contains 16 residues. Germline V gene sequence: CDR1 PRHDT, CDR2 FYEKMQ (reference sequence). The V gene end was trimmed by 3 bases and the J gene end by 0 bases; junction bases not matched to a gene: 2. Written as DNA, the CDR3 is TGTGCCAGCAGCTTTCTAGCGGGACCGAACACCGGGGAGCTGTTTTTT. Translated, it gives CASSFLAGPNTGELFF. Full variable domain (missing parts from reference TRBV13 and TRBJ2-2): AAGVIQSPRHLIKEKRETATLKCYPIPRHDTVYWYQQGPGQDPQFLISFYEKMQSDKGSIPDRFSAQQFSDYHSELNMSSLELGDSALYFCASSFLAGPNTGELFFGEGSRLTVL.

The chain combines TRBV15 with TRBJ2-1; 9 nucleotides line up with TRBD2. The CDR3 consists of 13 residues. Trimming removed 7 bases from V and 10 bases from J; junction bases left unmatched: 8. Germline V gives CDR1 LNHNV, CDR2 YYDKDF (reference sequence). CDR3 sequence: CATTAGGVGEQFF. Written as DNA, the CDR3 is TGTGCCACCACGGCGGGAGGGGTTGGAGAGCAGTTCTTC.

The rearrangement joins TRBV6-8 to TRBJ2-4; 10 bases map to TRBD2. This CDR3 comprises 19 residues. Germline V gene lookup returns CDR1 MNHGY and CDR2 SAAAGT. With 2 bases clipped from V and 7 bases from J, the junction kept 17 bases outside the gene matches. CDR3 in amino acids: CASSYPTPASGSPANIQYF. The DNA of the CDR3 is TGTGCCAGCAGTTACCCCACCCCGGCTAGCGGGAGCCCGGCGAACATTCAGTACTTC.

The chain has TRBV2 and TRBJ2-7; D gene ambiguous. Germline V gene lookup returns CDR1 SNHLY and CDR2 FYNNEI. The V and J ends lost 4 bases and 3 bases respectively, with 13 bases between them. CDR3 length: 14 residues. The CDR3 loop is CASSVFVRSYEQYF. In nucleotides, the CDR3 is TGTGCCAGCAGTGTTTTCGTACGGAGCTACGAGCAGTACTTC.

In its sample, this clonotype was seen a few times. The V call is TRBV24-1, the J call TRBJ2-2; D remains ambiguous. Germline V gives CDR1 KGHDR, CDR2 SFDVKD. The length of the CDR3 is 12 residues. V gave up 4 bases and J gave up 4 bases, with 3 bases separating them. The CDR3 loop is CATSEFTGELFF. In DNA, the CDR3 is TGTGCCACCAGTGAGTTCACCGGGGAGCTGTTTTTT.

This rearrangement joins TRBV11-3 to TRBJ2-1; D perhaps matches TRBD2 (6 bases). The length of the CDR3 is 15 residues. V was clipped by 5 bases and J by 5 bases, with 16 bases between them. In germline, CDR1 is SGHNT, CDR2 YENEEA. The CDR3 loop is CASSPAWGGDNEQFF. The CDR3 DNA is TGTGCCAGCAGCCCAGCCTGGGGCGGGGACAATGAGCAGTTCTTC. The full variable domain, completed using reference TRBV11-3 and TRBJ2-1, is EAGVVQSPRYKIIEKKQPVAFWCNPISGHNTLYWYLQNLGQGPELLIRYENEEAVDDSQLPKDRFSAERLKGVDSTLKIQPAELGDSAVYLCASSPAWGGDNEQFFGPGTRLTVL.

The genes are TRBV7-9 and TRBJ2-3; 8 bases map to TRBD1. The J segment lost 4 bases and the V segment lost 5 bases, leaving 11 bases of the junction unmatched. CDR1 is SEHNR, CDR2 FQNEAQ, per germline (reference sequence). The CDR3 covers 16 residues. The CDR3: CASSADQGARADTQYF. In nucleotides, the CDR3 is TGTGCCAGCAGCGCTGACCAGGGGGCGAGGGCAGATACGCAGTATTTT.

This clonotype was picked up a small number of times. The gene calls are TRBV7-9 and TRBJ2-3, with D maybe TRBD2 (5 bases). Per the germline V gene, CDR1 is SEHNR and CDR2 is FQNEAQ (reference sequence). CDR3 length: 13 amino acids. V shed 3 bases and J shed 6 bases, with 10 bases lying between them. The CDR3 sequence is CASSFRGYDTQYF. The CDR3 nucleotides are TGTGCCAGCAGCTTCCGAGGGTACGATACGCAGTATTTT.

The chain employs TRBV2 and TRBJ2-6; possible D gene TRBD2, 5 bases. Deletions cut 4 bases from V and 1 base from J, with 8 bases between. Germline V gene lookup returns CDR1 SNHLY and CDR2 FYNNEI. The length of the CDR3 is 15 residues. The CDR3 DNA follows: TGTGCCAGCAGTGTATGGAGGTCTGGGGCCAACGTCCTGACTTTC. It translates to CASSVWRSGANVLTF. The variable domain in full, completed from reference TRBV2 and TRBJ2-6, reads EPEVTQTPSHQVTQMGQEVILRCVPISNHLYFYWYRQILGQKVEFLVSFYNNEISEKSEIFDDQFSVERPDGSNFTLKIRSTKLEDSAMYFCASSVWRSGANVLTFGAGSRLTVL.

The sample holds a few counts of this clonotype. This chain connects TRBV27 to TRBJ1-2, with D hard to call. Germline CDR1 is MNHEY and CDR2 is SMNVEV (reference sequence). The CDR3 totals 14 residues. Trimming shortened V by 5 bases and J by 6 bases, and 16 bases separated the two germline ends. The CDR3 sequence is CASSQQQGADGYTF. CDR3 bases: TGTGCCAGCAGTCAGCAACAAGGAGCTGATGGCTACACCTTC.

CDR3 amino acids: CASSSQRTGGPYEQYF. CDR3 nucleotides: TGTGCCAGCAGCTCCCAAAGAACAGGGGGTCCCTACGAGCAGTACTTC. The chain employs TRBV12-3 or TRBV12-4 and TRBJ2-7, with 8 bases aligning to TRBD1. V shed 6 bases, J shed 2 bases, and the junction held 12 bases outside the gene matches. The CDR3 contains 16 residues.

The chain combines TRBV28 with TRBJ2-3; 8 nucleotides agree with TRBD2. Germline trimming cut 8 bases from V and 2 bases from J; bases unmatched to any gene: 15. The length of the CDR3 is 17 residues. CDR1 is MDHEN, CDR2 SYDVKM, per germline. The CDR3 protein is CASRRGVRGVYTDTQYF. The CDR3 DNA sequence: TGTGCCAGCCGAAGAGGGGTGCGGGGGGTCTACACAGATACGCAGTATTTT.

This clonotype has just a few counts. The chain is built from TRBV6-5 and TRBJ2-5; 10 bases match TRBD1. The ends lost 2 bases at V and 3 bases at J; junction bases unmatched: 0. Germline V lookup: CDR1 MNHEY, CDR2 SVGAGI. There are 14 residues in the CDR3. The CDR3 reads CASSYGTGEETQYF. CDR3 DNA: TGTGCCAGCAGTTACGGGACAGGGGAAGAGACCCAGTACTTC.

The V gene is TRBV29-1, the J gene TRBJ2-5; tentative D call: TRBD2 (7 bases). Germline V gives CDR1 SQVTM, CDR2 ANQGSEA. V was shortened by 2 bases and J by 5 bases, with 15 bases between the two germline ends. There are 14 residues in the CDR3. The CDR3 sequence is CSVERGGNGETQYF. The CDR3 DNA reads TGCAGCGTTGAAAGGGGGGGCAATGGGGAGACCCAGTACTTC.

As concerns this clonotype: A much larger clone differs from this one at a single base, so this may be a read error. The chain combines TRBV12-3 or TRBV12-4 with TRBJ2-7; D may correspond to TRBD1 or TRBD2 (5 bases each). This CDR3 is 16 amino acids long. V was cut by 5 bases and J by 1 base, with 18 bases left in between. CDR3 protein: CASSRGPGHGSYEQYF. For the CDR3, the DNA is TGTGCCAGCAGTCGCGGGCCTGGACATGGGTCCTACGAGCAGTACTTC.

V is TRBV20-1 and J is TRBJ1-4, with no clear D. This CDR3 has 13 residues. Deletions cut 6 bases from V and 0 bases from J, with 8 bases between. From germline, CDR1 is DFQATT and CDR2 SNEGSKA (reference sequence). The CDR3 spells CSAPFTTNEKLFF. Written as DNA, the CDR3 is TGCAGTGCACCGTTCACAACTAATGAAAAACTGTTTTTT.